This is a list of T cell receptor beta chains from one sample in a study of cytomegalovirus exposure and HLA in healthy donors. Clones were sequenced by immunoSEQ multiplex PCR, and TCRdb holds only the in-frame ones, with some missing. The table lists 200,000 to 300,000 clones, about 83% of them singletons. Sequencing was performed on PBMCs. Every receptor here comes from a woman between 40 and 50 years old in good health and CMV-seropositive. Both conserved end residues are part of each CDR3.

v_gene | CDR3aa
TRBV19 | CASREGAGSYEQYF
TRBV19 | CASSMVTAETAYEQYF
TRBV11-2 | CASSLGLYNEQFF
TRBV5-1 | CASSTGLAASYNEQFF
TRBV30 | CAWSVIVSNYGCTF
TRBV10-3 | CAISESPGGGGEQYF
TRBV29-1 | CSVAPTGGFAEAFF
TRBV7-2 | CASIPGRERVEQFF
TRBV7-9 | CATRRTSSSYEQYF
TRBV19 | CASSIVQGVAGANVLTF
TRBV5-6 | CASSLQGAYQPQHF
TRBV7-2 | CASSLANRHYEQYF
TRBV19 | CASTSSSYNEQFF
TRBV11-1 | CASSSLAGVAYNEQFF
TRBV6-5 | CASSSGDWGGPEAFF
TRBV6-5 | CASSRDYPISYEQYF
TRBV5-8 | CASSLFVGQGTYNEQFF
TRBV25-1 | CASSGTPNTEAFF
TRBV11-1 | CASSFWQGKNTEAFF
TRBV29-1 | CSVRGSSYEQYF
TRBV11-2 | CASSLDTTSTDTQYF
TRBV7-7 | CASSLGGSQETQYF
TRBV4-3 | CASSQDIQAYNEQFF
TRBV15 | CATSRGKWGGEETQYF
TRBV12-5 | CASGLDRGQAFF
TRBV7-3 | CASSIFSGGANTGELFF
TRBV27 | CASSLSGGSYNEQFF
TRBV6-6 | CASSYHVLAGTDTQYF
TRBV30 | CARTAGQHQPQHF